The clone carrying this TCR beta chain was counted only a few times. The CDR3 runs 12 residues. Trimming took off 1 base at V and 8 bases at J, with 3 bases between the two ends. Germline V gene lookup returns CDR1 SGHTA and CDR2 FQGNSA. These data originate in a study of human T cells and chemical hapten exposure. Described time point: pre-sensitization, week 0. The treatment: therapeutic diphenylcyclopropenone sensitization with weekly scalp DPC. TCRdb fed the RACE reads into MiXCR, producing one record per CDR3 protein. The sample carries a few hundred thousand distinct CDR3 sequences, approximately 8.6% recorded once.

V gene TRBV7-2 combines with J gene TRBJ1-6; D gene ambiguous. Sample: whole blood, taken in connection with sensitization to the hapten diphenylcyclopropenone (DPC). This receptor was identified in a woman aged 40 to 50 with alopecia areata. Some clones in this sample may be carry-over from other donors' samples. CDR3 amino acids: CASSLVDSPLHF. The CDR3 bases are TGTGCCAGCAGCTTAGTGGATTCACCCCTCCACTTT.